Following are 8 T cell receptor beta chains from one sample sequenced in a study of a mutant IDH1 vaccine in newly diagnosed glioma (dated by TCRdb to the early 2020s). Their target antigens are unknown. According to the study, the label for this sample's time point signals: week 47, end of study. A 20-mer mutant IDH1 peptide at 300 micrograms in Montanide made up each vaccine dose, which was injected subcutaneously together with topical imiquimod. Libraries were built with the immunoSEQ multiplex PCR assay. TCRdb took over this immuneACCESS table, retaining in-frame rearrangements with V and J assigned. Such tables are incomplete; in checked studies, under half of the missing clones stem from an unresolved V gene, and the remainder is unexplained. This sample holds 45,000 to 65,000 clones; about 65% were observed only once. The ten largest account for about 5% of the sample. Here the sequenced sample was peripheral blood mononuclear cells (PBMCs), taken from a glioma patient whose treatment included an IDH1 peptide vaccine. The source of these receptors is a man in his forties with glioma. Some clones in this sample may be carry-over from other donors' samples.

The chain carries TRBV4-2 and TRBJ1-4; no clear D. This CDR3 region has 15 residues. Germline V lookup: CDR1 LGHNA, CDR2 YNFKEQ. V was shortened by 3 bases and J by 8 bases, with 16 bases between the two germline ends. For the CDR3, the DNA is TGTGCCAGCAGCCACCGGGCGGAGGTTAAAGAAAAACTGTTTTTT. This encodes CASSHRAEVKEKLFF.

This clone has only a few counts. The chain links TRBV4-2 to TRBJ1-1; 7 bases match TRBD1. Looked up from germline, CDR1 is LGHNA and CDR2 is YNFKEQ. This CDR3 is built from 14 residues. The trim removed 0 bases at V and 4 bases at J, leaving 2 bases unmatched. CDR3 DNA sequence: TGTGCCAGCAGCCAAGAGACAGGGTTCACTGAAGCTTTCTTT. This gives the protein CASSQETGFTEAFF.

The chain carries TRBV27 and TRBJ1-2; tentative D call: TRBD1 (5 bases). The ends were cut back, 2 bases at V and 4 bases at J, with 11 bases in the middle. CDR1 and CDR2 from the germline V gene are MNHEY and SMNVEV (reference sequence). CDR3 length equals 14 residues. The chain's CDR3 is CASSLRGLGYGYTF. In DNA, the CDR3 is TGTGCCAGCAGTTTACGGGGGTTGGGCTATGGCTACACCTTC.

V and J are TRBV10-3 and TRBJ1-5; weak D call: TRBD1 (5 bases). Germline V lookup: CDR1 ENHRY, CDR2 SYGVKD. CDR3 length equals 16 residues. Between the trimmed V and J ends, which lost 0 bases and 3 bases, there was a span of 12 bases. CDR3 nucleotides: TGTGCCATCAGTGAGTCGATTACGGGGCACAATCAGCCCCAGCATTTT. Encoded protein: CAISESITGHNQPQHF.

CDR3 in DNA: TGTGCCAGCAGTGAAGCGCTTATGATCTCTGGGGCCAACGTCCTGACTTTC. Its protein product is CASSEALMISGANVLTF. V is TRBV6-1 and J is TRBJ2-6; the D is unclear. The CDR3 has 17 amino acids. V was pared by 0 bases and J by 0 bases, with 9 bases between. Germline V gene lookup returns CDR1 MNHNS and CDR2 SASEGT.

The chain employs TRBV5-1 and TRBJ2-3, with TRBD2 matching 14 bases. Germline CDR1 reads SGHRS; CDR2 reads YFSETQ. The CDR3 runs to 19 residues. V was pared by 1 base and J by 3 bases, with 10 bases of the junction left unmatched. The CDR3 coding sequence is TGCGCCAGCAGCTTGTTTGGGACTAGCGGGGGAGGAGGAACAGATACGCAGTATTTT. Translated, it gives CASSLFGTSGGGGTDTQYF.

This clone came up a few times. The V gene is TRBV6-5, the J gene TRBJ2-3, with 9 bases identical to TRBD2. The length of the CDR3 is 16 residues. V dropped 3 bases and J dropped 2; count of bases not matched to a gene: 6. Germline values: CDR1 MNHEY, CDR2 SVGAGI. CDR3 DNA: TGTGCCAGCAGTTATGAGAGCGGGGGGACCACAGATACGCAGTATTTT. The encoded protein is CASSYESGGTTDTQYF.

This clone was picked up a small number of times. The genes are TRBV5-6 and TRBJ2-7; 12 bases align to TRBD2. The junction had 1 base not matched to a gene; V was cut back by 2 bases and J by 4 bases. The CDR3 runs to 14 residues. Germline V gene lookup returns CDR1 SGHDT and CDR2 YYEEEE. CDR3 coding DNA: TGTGCCAGCAGCTTTGGGACTAGCGGGTACGAGCAGTACTTC. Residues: CASSFGTSGYEQYF.